This TCR beta chain was observed in a study of regulatory T cells in long-lasting Graves disease (dated by TCRdb to the early 2020s). Regarding the complete study: In the newly diagnosed Graves' disease group, patients had been taking antithyroid drugs for less than 3 months. Peripheral blood TCR sequencing and RNA sequencing compared persistent Graves' disease patients with newly diagnosed Graves' disease patients. The study was registered as a clinical trial and conducted in China. A total of approximately 35 samples underwent TCR sequencing: around 13 from persistent and roughly 20 from newly diagnosed Graves' disease patients. Study-wide conclusions, independent of this receptor: TRBV28, TRBJ1-2 and TRBJ2-5 were preferentially used in persistent disease, while TRBV20-1 and TRBJ2-1 were favored in newly diagnosed disease. As a limitation, the authors acknowledged that the small sample size may reduce accuracy. The study examined only peripheral blood because the primary lesion, thyroid tissue, could not be accessed. Only the TCR beta chain was sequenced and analyzed. Lower TCR Shannon entropy and fewer highly expanded clones were observed in persistent Graves' disease patients than in newly diagnosed patients, which suggested clonal expansion. Patients with persistent disease shared more public clonotypes (around 2,500) than newly diagnosed patients did (around 1,000).

This clonotype showed up many times. Its antigen remains undetermined. No clone much larger than this one lies a single base away; base qualities are absent. The meaning of the sample's time point label: newly diagnosed GD, antithyroid drugs for less than 3 months. For both TCR sequencing and RNA sequencing, RNA was extracted from PBMCs in TRIzol. The diagnosis of Graves' disease was made according to American Thyroid Association guidelines. Recruitment of patients was carried out at an endocrinology department in Xi'an, China. From each patient, roughly 9 milliliters of peripheral blood was collected into an EDTA anticoagulant tube. PBMCs were isolated by Ficoll Paque Plus density gradient separation without further T cell sorting. An Agilent 2100 Bioanalyzer and agarose gel were used to check RNA quality, while a NanoDrop 2000 measured RNA concentration. Library prep was done by multiplex PCR. The data were produced on an Illumina HiSeq 4000. CDR3 regions were amplified by Arm-PCR with iRepertoire HTBI primers to construct TCR beta libraries. Gel purification was performed on PCR products prior to sequencing. As for the original processing: Gene usage analysis of CDR3 amino acid clonotypes relied on the approximately 60 TRBV and more than twelve TRBJ segments identified across samples. COPE and FqMerger were used to merge the filtered high-quality paired reads into contigs. BLAST was used to align contigs to the IMGT TRBV, TRBD and TRBJ reference genes, and CDR3 was defined following IMGT. Clonotypes above 0.1% frequency were classified as highly expanded clones. Repertoire diversity was measured by Shannon entropy, and V-J evenness by the Gini coefficient. Public clonotypes were defined as clonotypes shared by more than one individual. TCRdb ran its own pipeline on the public reads, namely fastp trimming at Q25 and MiXCR clone calling, and kept in-frame beta chains. Rows matching on CDR3 protein sequence are summarized as one entry with the most common DNA and genes. The V and J calls were not made by the authors but by TCRdb's processing. For this sample there are a few hundred thousand distinct CDR3 sequences; approximately 12% appear just once. The ten largest clones represent about 20% of the sample.

Spanning cysteine to phenylalanine, the CDR3 consists of 13 amino acids. Solely the CDR3 DNA is kept, with 39 bases framed from the first base. Based on the germline V gene (reference sequence), the CDR1 and CDR2 sequences are DFQATT and SNEGSKA. The trim is 0 bases for V and 6 bases for J, with a gap of 8 bases between the germline ends. These same records also appear under a second study, on T cells in Graves' hyperthyroidism and ophthalmopathy. Taken from the second paper: Stable Graves' hyperthyroidism was defined as the absence of progression to ophthalmopathy over 18 months of follow-up. Hyperthyroidism patients were newly diagnosed, had a disease duration of under 2 months, and were aged 18 to 65 years. Patients with uncontrolled infections, other autoimmune diseases, pregnancy or lactation were excluded. Clinical symptoms, serum thyroxine and TRAb, thyroid ultrasound, and orbital computed tomography formed the basis for the diagnoses. The first round of RT-PCR for the TCR CDR3 was performed with the HTBI primer set and the Qiagen OneStep RT-PCR kit. Blood samples also contained most of the expanded thyroid clonotypes (frequency above 0.001), which suggests that blood repertoires may reflect thyroid immune responses. In cross-validation, a model built on a 13 V-J signature told ophthalmopathy apart from stable hyperthyroidism with about 90% sensitivity and 81% to 82% specificity, and in testing the same model reached 80%/75%. In validation, the model predicted progression to ophthalmopathy with around 71% sensitivity and approximately 74% specificity, a median of 6.5 months before onset. To identify distinguishing TCR V-J signatures, a discovery cohort of 100 patients was used, comprising 40 to 45 with Graves' ophthalmopathy and around 60 with stable Graves' hyperthyroidism. An independent validation cohort of 18 to 20 hyperthyroidism patients and about 15 patients who later progressed to ophthalmopathy tested prospective prediction of ophthalmopathy. The 100 or so discovery patients were divided at random into training and test sets in a 7:3 ratio. Thyroid tissue and blood T-cell repertoires from roughly six Graves' hyperthyroidism patients were also compared in the study. After sampling, hyperthyroidism patients received methimazole starting at 30 mg daily, and ophthalmopathy patients received high-dose intravenous methylprednisolone. A second multiplex PCR round built the libraries, followed by size selection and purification. Paired-end sequencing of the libraries was performed with 100 bp reads on an Illumina HiSeq2000. SOAPnuke was used to process the raw data, throwing out any read that contained adapters or uncalled bases, had a mean Phred below 15, or lacked an exact constant-primer or identifier match. High-quality paired reads were merged with COPE v1.2.5, and unique nucleotide sequences were defined as clonotypes. MiTCR v1.1 was used to align the clonotypes against IMGT TRBV, TRBD and TRBJ reference segments. The analysis included only V-J combinations with a frequency above 0.0001, which together covered about 99% of the repertoires. The TCS score was defined as the ratio of F50 (clonal expansion) to E x V (chaos), calculated using BLOSUM62-based TCRdist between CDR3 peptides within each V-J. Welch's t-statistics and random forest reduced 514 V-J features to roughly 13, which were used in a naive Bayes classifier (R e1071). Sample size was not statistically predetermined, and blinding of investigators to group allocation was not performed. TCR Vbeta CDR3 sequencing of 140 or so peripheral blood samples (43 ophthalmopathy, about 75 hyperthyroidism and roughly 17 progressor patients) is reported in the paper.

The clonotype comes from a woman younger than 30 with Graves disease. Donor details come from another sample of the same person, matched by shared clones. The chain links TRBV20-1 with TRBJ2-2; the D gene remains uncertain. Sequenced here: peripheral blood mononuclear cells (PBMCs), sampled at new diagnosis, from a patient treated with antithyroid drugs. The CDR3 sequence is CSARDLVAGELFF. The base sequence is TGCAGTGCTAGAGACTTAGTAGCCGGGGAGCTGTTTTTT.